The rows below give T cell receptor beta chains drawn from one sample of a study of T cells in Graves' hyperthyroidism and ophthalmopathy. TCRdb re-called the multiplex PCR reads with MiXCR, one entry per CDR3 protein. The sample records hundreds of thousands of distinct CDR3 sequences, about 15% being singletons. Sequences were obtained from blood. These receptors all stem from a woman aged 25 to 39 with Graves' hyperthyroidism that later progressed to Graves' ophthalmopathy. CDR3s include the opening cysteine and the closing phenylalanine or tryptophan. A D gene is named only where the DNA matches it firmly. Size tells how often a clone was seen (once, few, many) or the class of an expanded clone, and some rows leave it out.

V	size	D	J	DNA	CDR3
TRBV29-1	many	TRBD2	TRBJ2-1	TGCAGCGCTGCCGGGACTACAAATTCTTACAATGAGCAGTTCTTC	CSAAGTTNSYNEQFF
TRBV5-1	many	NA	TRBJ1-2	TGCGCCAGCAGCTTGGCAGAAATTGGATACTATGGCTACACCTTC	CASSLAEIGYYGYTF
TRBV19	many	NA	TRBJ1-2	TGTGCCAGTACCCGGACACCGGGGGCTAACTATGGCTACACCTTC	CASTRTPGANYGYTF
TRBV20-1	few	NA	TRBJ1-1	TGCAGTGTCAACGTGGGAGGGGACACTGAAGCTTTCTTT	CSVNVGGDTEAFF
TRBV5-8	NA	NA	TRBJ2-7	TGTGCCAGCAGCTTGCGTCCTCCCTACGAGCAGTACTTC	CASSLRPPYEQYF
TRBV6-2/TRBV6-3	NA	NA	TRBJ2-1	TGTGCCAGCAGTTACTCGGGGAATCGTTGGCAGTTCTTC	CASSYSGNRWQFF
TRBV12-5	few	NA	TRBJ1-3	TGTGCTAGTGGTTTGGTTGTCACCTTCTCTGGAAACACCATATATTTT	CASGLVVTFSGNTIYF
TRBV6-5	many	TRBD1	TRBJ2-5	TGTGCCAGCAGTTACCCAGGACAGGGGGAAGAGACCCAGTACTTC	CASSYPGQGEETQYF
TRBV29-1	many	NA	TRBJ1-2	TGCAGCGTCAATTCCCGAAGGGGGTGGATGAACTATGGCTACACCTTC	CSVNSRRGWMNYGYTF
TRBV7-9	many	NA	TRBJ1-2	TGTGCCAGCAGCAACCAGGATTATGGCTACACCTTC	CASSNQDYGYTF
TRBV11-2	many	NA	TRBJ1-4	TGTGCCAGCAGCCGACGGCGGGGGGAAAAACTGTTTTTT	CASSRRRGEKLFF
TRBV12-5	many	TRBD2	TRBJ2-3	TGTGCTAGTGCCTCGGGACTAGGGGAAGCAGATACGCAGTATTTT	CASASGLGEADTQYF
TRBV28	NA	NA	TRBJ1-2	TGTGCCAGCAGAAGGGGCGGCTACGCCTTC	CASRRGGYAF
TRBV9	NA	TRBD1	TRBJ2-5	TGTGCCAGCAGCGTAGGGGACAGGGTTGGAGAGACCCAGTACTTC	CASSVGDRVGETQYF
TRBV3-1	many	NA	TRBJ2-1	TGTGCCAGCAGCCCCGGGACCTACAATGAGCAGTTCTTC	CASSPGTYNEQFF
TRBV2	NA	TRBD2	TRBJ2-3	TGTGCCAGCAGTGAATCCGAATCGGGCGGGAGCATAGATATGCAGTATTTT	CASSESESGGSIDMQYF
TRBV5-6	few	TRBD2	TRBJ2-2	TGTGCCAGCAGCTTACTAGCGGCGAACACCGGGGAGCTGTTTTTT	CASSLLAANTGELFF
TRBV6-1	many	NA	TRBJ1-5	TGTGCCAGCAACGAGGGGGGAAGCAATCAGCCCCAGCATTTT	CASNEGGSNQPQHF
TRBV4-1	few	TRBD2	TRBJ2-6	TGCGCCAGCAGCCAAGTAAGCCTAGCGGGTTATGGGGCCAACGTCCTGACTTTC	CASSQVSLAGYGANVLTF
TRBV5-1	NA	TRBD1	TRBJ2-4	TGCGCCAGCAGCGATACAACGGGACAGGGTAACATTCAGTACTTC	CASSDTTGQGNIQYF
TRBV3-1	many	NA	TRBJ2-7	TGTGCCAGCAGCCAAGCCACGGGTCCCTACGAGCAGTACTTC	CASSQATGPYEQYF
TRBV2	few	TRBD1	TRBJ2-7	TGTGCCAGCAGTCGAGGACAGGGTCGAGAGTATTTC	CASSRGQGREYF
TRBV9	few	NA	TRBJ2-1	TGTGCCAGCAGCGACTTAGGCGGGATCTATAATGAGCAGTTCTTC	CASSDLGGIYNEQFF